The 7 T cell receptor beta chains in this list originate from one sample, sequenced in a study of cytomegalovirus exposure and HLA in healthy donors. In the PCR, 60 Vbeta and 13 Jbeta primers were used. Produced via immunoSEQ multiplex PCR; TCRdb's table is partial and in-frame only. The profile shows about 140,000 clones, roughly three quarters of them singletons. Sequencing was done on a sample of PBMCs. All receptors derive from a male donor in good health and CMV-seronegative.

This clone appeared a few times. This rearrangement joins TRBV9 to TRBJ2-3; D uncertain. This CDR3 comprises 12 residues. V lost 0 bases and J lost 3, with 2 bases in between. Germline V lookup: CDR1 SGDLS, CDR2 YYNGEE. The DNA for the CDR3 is TGTGCCAGCAGCGTAGCTACAGATACGCAGTATTTT. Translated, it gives CASSVATDTQYF.

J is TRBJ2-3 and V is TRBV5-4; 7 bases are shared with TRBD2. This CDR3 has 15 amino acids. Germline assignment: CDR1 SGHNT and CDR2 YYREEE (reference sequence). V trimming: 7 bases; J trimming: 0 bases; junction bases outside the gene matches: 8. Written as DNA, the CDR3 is TGTGCCAGCTACCTAGCGGAGCTAAGCACAGATACGCAGTATTTT. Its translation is CASYLAELSTDTQYF. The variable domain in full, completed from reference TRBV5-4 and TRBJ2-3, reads ETGVTQSPTHLIKTRGQQVTLRCSSQSGHNTVSWYQQALGQGPQFIFQYYREEENGRGNFPPRFSGLQFPNYSSELNVNALELDDSALYLCASYLAELSTDTQYFGPGTRLTVL.

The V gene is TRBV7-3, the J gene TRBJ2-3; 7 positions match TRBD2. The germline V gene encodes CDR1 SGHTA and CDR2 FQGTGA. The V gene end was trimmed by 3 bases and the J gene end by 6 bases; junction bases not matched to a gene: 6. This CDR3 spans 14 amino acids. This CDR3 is CASSFYGRGDTQYF. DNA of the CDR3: TGTGCCAGCAGCTTTTACGGGCGGGGGGATACGCAGTATTTT.

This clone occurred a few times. The CDR3 bases are TGTGCCAGCAGCTCGGGACTTACCTACGAGCAGTACTTC. Protein sequence: CASSSGLTYEQYF. The gene calls are TRBV7-9 and TRBJ2-7; TRBD2 might be the D (6 bases). The CDR3 runs to 13 residues. Germline V gene sequence: CDR1 SEHNR, CDR2 FQNEAQ (reference sequence). Trimming removed 4 bases from V and 2 bases from J, with 9 bases in between.

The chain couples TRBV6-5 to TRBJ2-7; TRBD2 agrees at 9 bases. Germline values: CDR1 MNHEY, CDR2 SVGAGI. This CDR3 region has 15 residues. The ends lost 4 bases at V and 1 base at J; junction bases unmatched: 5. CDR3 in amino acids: CASSSKTSGSYEQYF. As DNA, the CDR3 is TGTGCCAGCAGTTCGAAGACTAGCGGATCCTACGAGCAGTACTTC.

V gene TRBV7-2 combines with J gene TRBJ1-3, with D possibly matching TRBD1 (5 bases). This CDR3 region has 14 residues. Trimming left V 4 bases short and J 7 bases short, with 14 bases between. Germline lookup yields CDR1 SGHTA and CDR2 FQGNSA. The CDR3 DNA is TGTGCCAGCAGCTACCAGGGAATTATGAACACCATATATTTT. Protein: CASSYQGIMNTIYF.

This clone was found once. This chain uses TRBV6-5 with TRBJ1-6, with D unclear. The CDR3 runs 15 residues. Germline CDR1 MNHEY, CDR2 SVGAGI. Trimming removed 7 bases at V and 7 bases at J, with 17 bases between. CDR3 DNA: TGTGCCAGCACCCTTACGATAGGGAGGAATTCACCCCTCCACTTT. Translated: CASTLTIGRNSPLHF.